This TCR beta chain was found in a study of shared clonotypes between healthy human individuals. The study, taken as a whole, reports: Depth of sequencing was expected to influence donor clonotype sharing.

Notes on this clone: The antigen remains unidentified.

The protocol was immunoSEQ multiplex PCR, while the TCRdb copy is restricted to in-frame clones and leaves out a portion. The top ten clones hold approximately 1.1% of a sample with some 1.5 million clones, over 95% of them seen once. The CDR3 has 16 amino acids. V shed 7 bases and J shed 0 bases, with 16 bases lying between them. Germline V gene sequence: CDR1 MNHEY, CDR2 SMNVEV (reference sequence). Sequencing input: naive CD4+ T cells sorted from blood. Indicated subset: CD45RA+ positively selected. The clonotype was recovered from a man aged 25-45 years in good health. The chain carries TRBV27 and TRBJ2-1, with a weak D call TRBD2 (6 bases). For the CDR3, the DNA is TGTGCCAGCAAACTGGGAGGAACTAGCTCCTACAATGAGCAGTTCTTC. Encoded protein: CASKLGGTSSYNEQFF.